Listed here is a single T cell receptor (beta chain). The PCR contained 60 Vbeta and 13 Jbeta primers. Produced via immunoSEQ multiplex PCR; TCRdb's table is partial and in-frame only. The data show more than 150,000 clones, 70% to 85% seen once. These data belong to a study of cytomegalovirus exposure and HLA in healthy donors. Whole-study context: Earlier results showed approximately 120 million unique TCR beta sequences derived from some 190 million T cells.

The TCR sequence derives from a girl aged 2 to 9 in good health and CMV-seropositive. Sequences were obtained from PBMCs.

The CDR3 coding sequence is TGTGCCAGCAGCAAAGCGGGGACAGGGGGCAATAATGAAAAACTGTTTTTT. It yields the protein CASSKAGTGGNNEKLFF. The J gene is TRBJ1-4, the V gene TRBV21-1; TRBD1, as called in the table, went unchecked against the DNA. TRBV21-1 is annotated as a pseudogene. The CDR3 runs to 17 residues.